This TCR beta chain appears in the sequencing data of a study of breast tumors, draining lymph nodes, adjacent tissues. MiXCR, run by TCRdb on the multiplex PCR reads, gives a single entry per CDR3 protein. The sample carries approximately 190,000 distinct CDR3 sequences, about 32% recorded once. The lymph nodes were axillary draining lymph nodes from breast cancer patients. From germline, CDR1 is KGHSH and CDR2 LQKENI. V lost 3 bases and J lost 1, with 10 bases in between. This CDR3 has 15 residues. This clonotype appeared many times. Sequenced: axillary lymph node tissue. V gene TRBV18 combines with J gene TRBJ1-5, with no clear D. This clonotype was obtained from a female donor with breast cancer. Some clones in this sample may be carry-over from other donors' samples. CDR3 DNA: TGTGCCAGCTCACCGGACGGGATGAGCAATCAGCCCCAGCATTTT. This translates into CASSPDGMSNQPQHF.